The 9 T cell receptor beta chains given below trace back to one sample, sequenced in a study of T cell responses to AZD1222 COVID-19 vaccine. Assay: immunoSEQ multiplex PCR; the TCRdb copy retains only in-frame clones and omits some. The table has roughly 150,000 clones, roughly 90% seen once. The source material was peripheral blood, sampled 28 days after the second AZD1222 dose. These receptors all stem from an adult who received the AZD1222 COVID-19 vaccine.

This clone was seen only once. The chain is built from TRBV28 and TRBJ1-4, with D maybe TRBD1 (6 bases). Germline values: CDR1 MDHEN, CDR2 SYDVKM. With 3 bases removed from V and 4 bases from J, the gap between germline ends came to 12 bases. The CDR3 is 15 residues long. For the CDR3, the DNA is TGTGCCAGCAGTTTCTCAGGGGAGGATAATGAAAAACTGTTTTTT. Protein sequence: CASSFSGEDNEKLFF.

The rearrangement links TRBV11-1 to TRBJ1-1; TRBD1 matches 7 bases. Germline CDR1 is SGHAT and CDR2 is FQDESV (reference sequence). V lost 6 bases and J lost 3; bases outside the gene matches: 7. The length of the CDR3 is 14 residues. Here the CDR3 reads CASSRGRGDTEAFF. In nucleotides, the CDR3 is TGTGCCAGCAGTAGGGGGCGCGGGGACACTGAAGCTTTCTTT. Drawing the rest from reference TRBV11-1 and TRBJ1-1, the complete variable domain is EAEVAQSPRYKITEKSQAVAFWCDPISGHATLYWYRQILGQGPELLVQFQDESVVDDSQLPKDRFSAERLKGVDSTLKIQPAELGDSAMYLCASSRGRGDTEAFFGQGTRLTVV.

The chain's CDR3 is CASSTNRGSQNQPQHF. The CDR3 DNA reads as TGTGCCAGCAGCACCAACAGGGGGTCTCAGAATCAGCCCCAGCATTTT. This chain connects TRBV28 to TRBJ1-5; 8 nucleotides agree with TRBD1. CDR1 is MDHEN, CDR2 SYDVKM, per germline. The CDR3 is 16 residues long. Unmatched junction bases numbered 11, after V lost 6 bases and J lost 4 bases.

This chain joins TRBV19 and TRBJ1-3; D call uncertain. Germline CDR1 LNHDA, CDR2 SQIVND (reference sequence). V was trimmed by 7 bases and J by 3 bases, leaving 4 bases between them. The CDR3 is made up of 11 amino acids. In DNA, the CDR3 is TGTGCCAGTACTTTTGGAAACACCATATATTTT. Protein product: CASTFGNTIYF.

Only one count was recorded for this clone. The J gene is TRBJ2-5, the V gene TRBV7-2, with TRBD2 matching over 15 bases. Germline V lookup: CDR1 SGHTA, CDR2 FQGNSA. V dropped 5 bases and J dropped 2; count of bases not matched to a gene: 3. The CDR3 sequence is 16 residues long. The chain's CDR3 is CASSLGLAGGQETQYF. For the CDR3, the DNA is TGTGCCAGCAGCCTGGGACTAGCGGGGGGACAAGAGACCCAGTACTTC.

V gene TRBV3-1 (or the pseudogene TRBV3-2) combines with J gene TRBJ2-1; unclear D gene. Per the germline V gene, CDR1 is LGHDT and CDR2 is YNNKEL (reference sequence). V dropped 4 bases and J dropped 7 bases, with 17 bases sitting between them. This CDR3 comprises 15 residues. CDR3 DNA sequence: TGTGCCAGCAGCCTGGGCCCAAACACCGCGAATGAGCAGTTCTTC. Protein: CASSLGPNTANEQFF.

This clone was seen a handful of times. The chain is built from TRBV4-3 and TRBJ1-6; 8 bases align to TRBD1. The CDR3 extends over 16 amino acids. The germline V gene encodes CDR1 LGHNA and CDR2 YSLEER. After removal of 0 bases from V and 10 bases from J, the junction contained 8 bases not matched to a gene. This CDR3 reads CASSQDLIQGDSPLHF. Written as DNA, the CDR3 is TGCGCCAGCAGCCAAGATTTAATACAGGGGGACTCACCCCTCCACTTT.

The genes are TRBV9 and TRBJ2-7; 7 bases are shared with TRBD2. CDR1 and CDR2 from the germline V gene are SGDLS and YYNGEE. Trimming took 3 bases from V and 3 from J; bases not matched to a gene: 6. The CDR3 sequence is 14 residues long. The chain's CDR3 is CASSGGTNDYEQYF. The CDR3 region has the DNA TGTGCCAGCAGCGGCGGGACTAACGACTACGAGCAGTACTTC.

The chain is built from TRBV7-6 and TRBJ1-2; TRBD1 is a possible D gene (5 bases). Germline V CDR1 and CDR2: SGHVS, FNYEAQ. Deletions cut 1 base from V and 2 bases from J, with 20 bases between. The CDR3 runs 18 residues. DNA of the CDR3: TGTGCCAGCAGCTTAGTGAGAATCGGGCCGCGGGGGAACTATGGCTACACCTTC. It translates to CASSLVRIGPRGNYGYTF.